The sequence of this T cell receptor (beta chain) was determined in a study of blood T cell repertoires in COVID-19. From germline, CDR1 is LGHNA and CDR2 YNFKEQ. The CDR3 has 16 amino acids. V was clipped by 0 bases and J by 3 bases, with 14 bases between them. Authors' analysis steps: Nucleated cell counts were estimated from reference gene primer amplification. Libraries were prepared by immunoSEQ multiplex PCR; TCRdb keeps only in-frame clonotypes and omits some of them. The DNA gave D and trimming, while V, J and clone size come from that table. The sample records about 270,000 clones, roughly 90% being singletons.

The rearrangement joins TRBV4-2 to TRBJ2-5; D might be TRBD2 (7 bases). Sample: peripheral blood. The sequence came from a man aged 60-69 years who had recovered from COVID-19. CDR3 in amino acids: CASSQDHLGGEETQYF. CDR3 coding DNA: TGTGCCAGCAGCCAAGATCATCTAGGGGGGGAAGAGACCCAGTACTTC.